Listed below are T cell receptor beta chains from one sample, sequenced in a study of cytomegalovirus exposure and HLA in healthy donors. Using immunoSEQ multiplex PCR, the repertoire was profiled, and TCRdb retains in-frame clones only, with some absent. The sample has 250,000 to 350,000 clones, roughly 90% seen once; the top ten hold more than 0.95%. Sequencing used PBMCs. The receptors originated from a man under 40 in good health and CMV-seronegative. Each CDR3 is given with its conserved first and last residue. The D gene is left open where the match is weak. Clone size is stated in some rows and not others, as once, few, many or a class when expanded.

>TRBJ1-6|TRBV5-1|.|.
CASSFLAGSNSPLHF
TGCGCCAGCAGCTTTCTGGCAGGCTCGAATTCACCCCTCCACTTT
>TRBJ1-6|TRBV2|.|.
CASRRTVLYSPLHF
TGTGCCAGCAGGAGGACTGTACTTTATTCACCCCTCCACTTT
>TRBJ2-1|TRBV7-2|TRBD2|.
CASSSKLAGTRNEQFF
TGTGCCAGCAGCTCTAAGCTAGCGGGGACTAGAAATGAGCAGTTCTTC
>TRBJ1-1|TRBV9|.|.
CASGRPESPNTEAFF
TGTGCCAGCGGGCGACCCGAGAGCCCCAACACTGAAGCTTTCTTT
>TRBJ1-2|TRBV9|.|.
CASSPGEYGYTF
TGTGCCAGCAGCCCCGGGGAATATGGCTACACCTTC
>TRBJ2-7|TRBV5-1|TRBD1|.
CASSPLGQGAEEQYF
TGCGCCAGCAGCCCCCTTGGACAGGGGGCTGAAGAGCAGTACTTC
>TRBJ1-3|TRBV5-6|.|.
CASSLVSRGSGNTIYF
TGTGCCAGCAGCTTGGTCTCCCGCGGCTCTGGAAACACCATATATTTT
>TRBJ1-1|TRBV18|.|.
CASSPLTLGMNTEAFF
TGTGCCAGCTCACCCCTTACCCTCGGTATGAACACTGAAGCTTTCTTT
>TRBJ1-2|TRBV29-1|.|.
CSVDLGGYGYTF
TGCAGCGTTGATTTAGGGGGCTATGGCTACACCTTC
>TRBJ1-6|TRBV6-5|TRBD1|.
CASRPGTGYSPLHF
TGTGCCAGCAGGCCCGGGACAGGTTATTCACCCCTCCACTTT
>TRBJ1-5|TRBV19|.|.
CASSIETEAYSNQPQHF
TGTGCCAGTAGTATTGAGACAGAGGCTTATAGCAATCAGCCCCAGCATTTT
>TRBJ1-6|TRBV5-1|.|.
CASSLVVTGNNSPLHF
TGCGCCAGCAGCTTGGTAGTCACGGGGAATAATTCACCCCTCCACTTT
>TRBJ2-4|TRBV30|.|.
CAWNPDRPSKNIQYF
TGTGCCTGGAACCCGGACAGACCGTCCAAAAACATTCAGTACTTC
>TRBJ2-1|TRBV19|TRBD1|.
CASGLGQSFNEQFF
TGTGCCAGTGGTTTGGGACAGTCATTCAATGAGCAGTTCTTC
>TRBJ1-6|TRBV2|.|.
CASSVTRIPYNSPLHF
TGTGCCAGCAGCGTTACCAGAATACCCTATAATTCACCCCTCCACTTT
>TRBJ1-3|TRBV20-1|.|.
CSVGEANTIYF
TGCAGTGTGGGGGAGGCAAACACCATATATTTT
>TRBJ1-1|TRBV13|.|.
CASSLYGGRDTEAFF
TGTGCCAGCAGCTTATACGGGGGTCGGGACACTGAAGCTTTCTTT
>TRBJ1-1|TRBV29-1|.|.
CSAGTSNTEAFF
TGCAGCGCCGGGACATCGAACACTGAAGCTTTCTTT
>TRBJ2-7|TRBV11-3|TRBD1|.
CASSSQGGLAYEQYF
TGTGCCAGCAGCTCCCAAGGGGGCCTCGCCTACGAGCAGTACTTC
>TRBJ1-1|TRBV7-8|.|.
CASSLREGDGAEAFF
TGTGCCAGCAGCTTAAGGGAGGGGGATGGGGCTGAAGCTTTCTTT
>TRBJ1-5|TRBV5-4|.|few
CASSLGANQPQHF
TGTGCCAGCAGCTTGGGGGCCAATCAGCCCCAGCATTTT
>TRBJ2-3|TRBV19|TRBD1|.
CASGQVHTDTQYF
TGTGCCAGTGGACAGGTCCACACAGATACGCAGTATTTT
>TRBJ1-1|TRBV29-1|.|.
CSVEVSPARGAFF
TGCAGCGTTGAAGTCAGCCCTGCCAGGGGAGCTTTCTTT
>TRBJ2-7|TRBV19|.|.
CASSIVYRANEQYF
TGTGCCAGTAGTATAGTATACAGGGCTAACGAGCAGTACTTC
>TRBJ1-2|TRBV6-1|.|few
CASSDDGYTF
TGTGCCAGCAGTGACGATGGCTACACCTTC
>TRBJ2-7|TRBV19|.|.
CASSMGGLYEQYF
TGTGCCAGTAGTATGGGGGGGCTCTACGAGCAGTACTTC
>TRBJ1-2|TRBV11-2|.|few
CASSKGAASNYGYTF
TGTGCCAGCAGCAAAGGGGCAGCTAGTAACTATGGCTACACCTTC
>TRBJ1-2|TRBV29-1|TRBD1|.
CSATNAQGVKNYGYTF
TGCAGCGCAACTAATGCTCAGGGGGTCAAGAACTATGGCTACACCTTC
>TRBJ2-2|TRBV10-3|TRBD1|.
CAISAGTGVYTGELFF
TGTGCCATCAGTGCCGGGACAGGGGTATACACCGGGGAGCTGTTTTTT
>TRBJ1-3|TRBV6-1|.|.
CASSADLQVTGNTIYF
TGTGCCAGCAGTGCCGACCTACAGGTTACTGGAAACACCATATATTTT
>TRBJ2-1|TRBV7-2|TRBD1|.
CASSLRTGGYNEQFF
TGTGCCAGCAGCTTACGGACAGGGGGCTACAATGAGCAGTTCTTC
>TRBJ1-5|TRBV6-5|.|.
CASSYGTEGQPQHF
TGTGCCAGCAGTTACGGGACGGAGGGCCAGCCCCAGCATTTT
>TRBJ1-5|TRBV25-1|TRBD1|.
CASSDPTGGSNQPQHF
TGTGCCAGCAGTGATCCGACAGGGGGAAGCAATCAGCCCCAGCATTTT
>TRBJ2-7|TRBV10-2|.|few
CASSENWAGSSYEQYF
TGCGCCAGCAGTGAGAATTGGGCGGGTAGTTCCTACGAGCAGTACTTC
>TRBJ1-5|TRBV6-1|.|.
CASSRFIAGQPQHF
TGTGCCAGCAGTCGTTTTATCGCGGGTCAGCCCCAGCATTTT
>TRBJ1-2|TRBV6-5|TRBD1|.
CASSQSTGGEYGYTF
TGTGCCAGCAGTCAATCAACAGGGGGGGAATATGGCTACACCTTC
>TRBJ2-1|TRBV7-9|TRBD1|.
CASSSRDRALFF
TGTGCCAGCAGCTCACGGGACAGGGCTCTGTTCTTC
>TRBJ2-1|TRBV11-2|TRBD1|.
CASSRSDRAYNEQFF
TGTGCCAGCAGCCGATCCGACAGGGCCTACAATGAGCAGTTCTTC
>TRBJ2-7|TRBV9|TRBD1|.
CASSARDRPYEQYF
TGTGCCAGCAGCGCCCGGGACAGACCCTACGAGCAGTACTTC
>TRBJ1-3|TRBV30|.|.
CAYKPGEENTIYF
TGTGCCTATAAGCCCGGAGAAGAGAACACCATATATTTT
>TRBJ2-2|TRBV7-9|TRBD1|.
CASSPGDRVDTGELFF
TGTGCCAGCAGCCCCGGGGACAGGGTGGACACCGGGGAGCTGTTTTTT
>TRBJ1-2|TRBV15|.|.
CATSTDFPGYGYTF
TGTGCCACCAGCACCGATTTTCCAGGGTACGGCTACACCTTC
>TRBJ1-1|TRBV10-3|.|.
CASQQTANTEAFF
TGTGCCTCCCAACAAACAGCGAACACTGAAGCTTTCTTT
>TRBJ2-2|TRBV10-2|TRBD2|.
CASRGSGGSGELFF
TGCGCCAGCAGAGGTAGCGGGGGGTCCGGGGAGCTGTTTTTT
>TRBJ2-1|TRBV30|TRBD2|.
CAWSVSGGAEQFF
TGTGCCTGGAGTGTTAGCGGGGGGGCAGAGCAGTTCTTC
>TRBJ1-4|TRBV7-9|TRBD1|once
CASSIRTGTNEKLFF
TGTGCCAGCAGCATAAGGACAGGAACTAATGAAAAACTGTTTTTT
>TRBJ2-2|TRBV6-1|TRBD1|.
CASTRTGVDTGELFF
TGTGCCAGCACCCGGACAGGCGTTGACACCGGGGAGCTGTTTTTT
>TRBJ1-2|TRBV12-5|.|.
CASGDPNRSYTF
TGTGCTAGTGGGGACCCTAACAGGTCCTACACCTTC
>TRBJ2-7|TRBV4-1|TRBD1|.
CASSQAGTGAYEQYF
TGCGCCAGCAGCCAAGCCGGGACAGGGGCCTACGAGCAGTACTTC